The 9 T cell receptor beta chains presented below share a single source sample, sequenced in a study of identifying expanded T cells in peripheral blood. The method was immunoSEQ multiplex PCR; TCRdb's version includes in-frame clones alone and lacks a portion of them. The sample includes about 53,000 clones, about 85% of them seen just once. The sequenced sample consisted of blood. These receptors were collected from a person aged 18 to 75 in good health.

This clone was recorded a few times. The chain uses TRBV5-1 and TRBJ1-6; D unclear. Germline V gives CDR1 SGHRS, CDR2 YFSETQ. The CDR3 sequence is 13 residues long. Trimming removed 5 bases from V and 9 bases from J, with 12 bases in between. CDR3 amino acids: CASSTQPGSPLHF. In DNA, the CDR3 is TGCGCCAGCAGTACCCAACCGGGTTCACCCCTCCACTTT.

The chain couples TRBV5-4 to TRBJ2-2; D gene unclear. V was shortened by 0 bases and J by 0 bases, with 6 bases between the two germline ends. This CDR3 is built from 15 residues. Germline V CDR1 and CDR2: SGHNT, YYREEE (reference sequence). The CDR3 nucleotides are TGTGCCAGCAGCTTGGATCAGACGAACACCGGGGAGCTGTTTTTT. It is translated as CASSLDQTNTGELFF.

V is TRBV7-2 and J is TRBJ2-7; tentatively, D is TRBD1 or TRBD2 (5 bases each). CDR1 and CDR2 (germline): SGHTA, FQGNSA. The CDR3 extends over 16 amino acids. V was clipped by 5 bases and J by 1 base, with 18 bases between them. The CDR3 sequence: CASSPNSGTASYEQYF. Written as DNA, the CDR3 is TGTGCCAGCAGCCCGAACTCCGGGACGGCATCCTACGAGCAGTACTTC. Full variable domain (missing parts from reference TRBV7-2 and TRBJ2-7): GAGVSQSPSNKVTEKGKDVELRCDPISGHTALYWYRQSLGQGLEFLIYFQGNSAPDKSGLPSDRFSAERTGGSVSTLTIQRTQQEDSAVYLCASSPNSGTASYEQYFGPGTRLTVT.

The chain employs TRBV11-2 and TRBJ2-5, with TRBD2 matching 8 bases. The CDR3 has 13 amino acids. The J segment lost 7 bases and the V segment lost 3 bases, leaving 4 bases of the junction unmatched. Germline V gives CDR1 SGHAT, CDR2 FQNNGV. In DNA, the CDR3 is TGTGCCAGCAGCTTGAGCGGGGGTGCGACCCAGTACTTC. Translated, it gives CASSLSGGATQYF. Full variable domain (missing parts from reference TRBV11-2 and TRBJ2-5): EAGVAQSPRYKIIEKRQSVAFWCNPISGHATLYWYQQILGQGPKLLIQFQNNGVVDDSQLPKDRFSAERLKGVDSTLKIQPAKLEDSAVYLCASSLSGGATQYFGPGTRLLVL.

There are a few counts of this clone. The chain links TRBV5-1 to TRBJ1-3; a possible D gene is TRBD1 (5 bases). This CDR3 has 14 residues. The V gene's germline CDR1 is SGHRS and CDR2 YFSETQ. V lost 4 bases and J lost 4, with 12 bases in between. The CDR3 loop is CASSVDMGGNTIYF. The CDR3 DNA reads TGCGCCAGCAGCGTGGACATGGGGGGAAACACCATATATTTT.

V is TRBV6-6 and J is TRBJ1-1; 9 bases align to TRBD1. V lost 7 bases, J lost 4 bases, and 4 bases stayed unmatched. Germline CDR1 and CDR2: MNHNY and SVGAGI (reference sequence). The CDR3 is 13 amino acids. The CDR3 sequence: CASTPDRGTEAFF. Here the CDR3 DNA reads TGTGCCAGCACCCCGGACAGGGGCACTGAAGCTTTCTTT.

By its share, this clone is medium-sized. This chain joins TRBV25-1 and TRBJ1-2; 7 bases agree with TRBD1. Trimming removed 3 bases from V and 10 bases from J; junction bases left unmatched: 8. This CDR3 has 13 residues. The germline V gene encodes CDR1 MGHDK and CDR2 SYGVNS. Written as DNA, the CDR3 is TGTGCCAGCAGTGACCTAGGGACAGTTGACTACACCTTC. Translating gives CASSDLGTVDYTF.

The chain combines TRBV6-6 with TRBJ2-7; tentatively, D is TRBD1 (5 bases). Germline loops: CDR1 MNHNY, CDR2 SVGAGI (reference sequence). The CDR3 is made up of 13 amino acids. V was pared by 5 bases and J by 3 bases, with 11 bases between. CDR3 DNA sequence: TGTGCCAGCAGTCTAAAGGGGAACTACGAGCAGTACGTC. Its translation: CASSLKGNYEQYV.

This chain links TRBV4-1 with TRBJ2-5, with TRBD1 identical over 7 bases. The DNA end is a closer match to TRBJ2-7, so the J assignment may be wrong. This CDR3 spans 14 amino acids. CDR1 and CDR2 from the germline V gene are MGHRA and YSYEKL. The CDR3 sequence is CASSPGGLSYEQYF. The CDR3 DNA is TGCGCCAGCAGCCCAGGGGGTCTGAGTTACGAGCAGTACTTC.